The sequence of this TCR beta chain was determined in a study of somatic mutations in cytotoxic T cells in rheumatoid arthritis. Isolation of CD4+ and CD8+ cells used positive magnetic bead selection, with purity checked by flow cytometry. Of note for this clone: Its antigen is not known.

Whole-study findings and limits: Among rheumatoid arthritis patients and age-matched healthy controls, CD8+ T-cell clonality was not significantly different.

The CDR3 runs to 16 residues. V lost 4 bases to trimming and J lost 6 bases; unmatched junction nucleotides: 6. Germline assignment: CDR1 LGHNA and CDR2 YNFKEQ. The repertoire was sequenced with immunoSEQ multiplex PCR; TCRdb's copy has only in-frame clones and lacks some. The sample has approximately 18,000 clones, less than 90% seen once. The clonotype was recovered from a middle-aged man in good health. The sequenced sample was CD8+ T cells sorted from blood. This chain joins TRBV4-2 and TRBJ2-1; 13 bases fit TRBD2. CDR3 protein: CASSPTTSGRINEQFF. CDR3 DNA sequence: TGTGCCAGCAGCCCCACGACTAGCGGGAGGATCAATGAGCAGTTCTTC.